Detailed here is one TCR beta chain. Its target is unknown. CDR1 and CDR2 from the germline V gene are KGHSH and LQKENI. Trimming shortened V by 3 bases and J by 1 base, and 16 bases separated the two germline ends. This CDR3 has 17 amino acids. The PCR contained 60 Vbeta and 13 Jbeta primers. Only in-frame clones appear in the TCRdb table, and some are missing; sequencing was by immunoSEQ multiplex PCR. The sample consists of some 270,000 clones, 80% of them appearing once. This entry comes from a study of cytomegalovirus exposure and HLA in healthy donors. Nominally healthy donors provided the samples, though records likely missed some immune exposures. The study's findings and limits: Through in vitro validation, three CMV-associated chains were shown to be specific for CMV antigens. The number of N-insertions in an Asian-associated ancestry cluster was reportedly below the roughly 670-donor mean in a later analysis.

The receptor was derived from a girl aged 2 to 10 in good health and CMV-seronegative. The chain combines TRBV18 with TRBJ1-5, with D maybe TRBD1 (6 bases). The sequencing input was PBMCs. The CDR3 DNA reads as TGTGCCAGCTCACCGGACGAGTCCAGGGGCAGCAATCAGCCCCAGCATTTT. This encodes CASSPDESRGSNQPQHF.